This passage covers 18 T cell receptor beta chains from one sample sequenced in a study of low-dose radiotherapy and immunotherapy resistance in tumors. cDNA synthesis used a TRAV/TRBV-specific primer set for both chains. TCR amplification ran roughly 20 PCR cycles using constant-region and V-primer adapter primers. TCRdb itself ran the reads through MiXCR, one entry per CDR3 protein. This sample has about 39,000 distinct CDR3 sequences, with about a fifth found just once. Noted time point: after trial treatment. This sample's treatment: LDRT plus nivolumab, ipilimumab, low-dose cyclophosphamide and aspirin (RACIN trial). The source was PBMCs, collected after low-dose radiotherapy plus immunotherapy. The receptors were sampled from a female donor with ovarian cancer.

This clonotype was observed at least ten times. The chain has TRBV20-1 and TRBJ2-1, with TRBD2 identical over 7 bases. There are 15 residues in the CDR3. V lost 3 bases, J lost 6 bases, and 11 bases stayed unmatched. Per the germline V gene, CDR1 is DFQATT and CDR2 is SNEGSKA (reference sequence). The CDR3 nucleotides are TGCAGTGCTAGTCCAAGTCTAGCGGCAGGCAATGAGCAGTTCTTC. Translated, it gives CSASPSLAAGNEQFF.

This clonotype was observed many times. V gene TRBV30 combines with J gene TRBJ2-6, with D unclear. The CDR3 totals 12 residues. In germline, CDR1 is GTSNPN, CDR2 SVGIG (reference sequence). V shed 3 bases and J shed 0 bases, with 0 bases lying between them. As DNA, the CDR3 is TGTGCCTGGAGCTCTGGGGCCAACGTCCTGACTTTC. It translates to CAWSSGANVLTF.

This rearrangement joins TRBV28 to TRBJ1-2; TRBD1 matches at 7 bases. The CDR3 has 14 residues. V was clipped by 3 bases and J by 8 bases; unmatched bases: 9. Germline V gives CDR1 MDHEN, CDR2 SYDVKM. CDR3 sequence: CASSFDREVEGYTF. The DNA for the CDR3 is TGTGCCAGCAGTTTTGACAGGGAAGTCGAAGGCTACACCTTC.

This chain links TRBV2 with TRBJ1-4, with D hard to call. The germline gives CDR1 SNHLY, CDR2 FYNNEI. Trimming cost V 5 bases and J 8 bases, with 12 bases left between them. The CDR3 extends over 13 amino acids. The CDR3 nucleotides read TGTGCCAGCAGTTTACGAACTGGGGAAAAACTGTTTTTT. It specifies CASSLRTGEKLFF.

This clonotype occurred many times. Its ends do not fully match the called genes, so a read error is possible. This rearrangement joins TRBV5-1 to TRBJ2-7; D tentatively reads TRBD1 or TRBD2 (6 bases each). This CDR3 comprises 13 residues. CDR1 and CDR2 (germline): SGHRS, YFSETQ. The CDR3 loop is CASSLGGTYEQYF. The CDR3 DNA follows: TGTGCCAGCAGCTTAGGGGGGACCTACGAGCAGTACTTC.

This clonotype was seen at least ten times. This chain uses TRBV7-3 with TRBJ1-1; D unresolved. The germline CDR1 and CDR2 sequences are SGHTA and FQGTGA. Trimming pared 4 bases from V and 2 bases from J, leaving 8 bases between. The CDR3 runs 13 residues. In nucleotides, the CDR3 is TGTGCCAGCAGCTGGCGGGGAAACACTGAAGCTTTCTTT. As protein: CASSWRGNTEAFF.

This clonotype was seen repeatedly, ten times or more. The chain recombines TRBV6-5 with TRBJ1-2; D unresolved. Germline assignment: CDR1 MNHEY and CDR2 SVGAGI. The CDR3 loop spans 13 amino acids. V was clipped by 2 bases and J by 0 bases, with 4 bases between them. The CDR3 DNA sequence: TGTGCCAGCAGTTACGCAGCTAACTATGGCTACACCTTC. Translation: CASSYAANYGYTF.

The sample holds many counts of this clonotype. V gene TRBV18 combines with J gene TRBJ1-6; TRBD1 aligns across 7 bases. Unmatched junction bases numbered 10, after V lost 0 bases and J lost 8 bases. CDR1 is KGHSH and CDR2 is LQKENI in the germline V gene. This CDR3 contains 17 residues. The CDR3 DNA reads as TGTGCCAGCTCACCACCGCGACAGGGATTCCCTCATTCACCCCTCCACTTT. Its translation is CASSPPRQGFPHSPLHF.

The table lists this clonotype with many counts. The rearrangement links TRBV11-2 to TRBJ2-1; no firm D call. V was trimmed by 1 base and J by 6 bases, leaving 1 base between them. The CDR3 loop spans 11 amino acids. Germline lookup yields CDR1 SGHAT and CDR2 FQNNGV. The CDR3 DNA follows: TGTGCCAGCAGCTTAGGCAATGAGCAGTTCTTC. This encodes CASSLGNEQFF.

This clonotype was observed at least ten times. This rearrangement joins TRBV7-3 to TRBJ2-3; 10 nucleotides match TRBD1. Germline assignment: CDR1 SGHTA and CDR2 FQGTGA. The CDR3 is 15 residues long. The V segment lost 2 bases and the J segment 3 bases; nucleotides outside the gene matches: 2. The DNA of the CDR3 is TGTGCCAGCAGCTTAGACAGGGGGCGTACAGATACGCAGTATTTT. Amino acids: CASSLDRGRTDTQYF.

This clonotype showed up many times. The chain has TRBV20-1 and TRBJ1-5; 9 bases match TRBD1. The germline V gene encodes CDR1 DFQATT and CDR2 SNEGSKA (reference sequence). Unmatched junction bases numbered 3, after V lost 6 bases and J lost 3 bases. CDR3 length: 13 residues. CDR3 residues: CSAEQGANQPQHF. CDR3 nucleotide sequence: TGCAGTGCAGAACAGGGGGCCAATCAGCCCCAGCATTTT.

This clonotype was recorded many times. The chain joins TRBV9 to TRBJ2-3, with unresolved D. The CDR3 extends over 14 amino acids. The V end was cut by 3 bases, the J end by 2 bases, with 10 bases between. Germline CDR1 reads SGDLS; CDR2 reads YYNGEE. The CDR3 loop reads CASSADTVTDTQYF. For the CDR3, the DNA is TGTGCCAGCAGCGCTGACACCGTCACAGATACGCAGTATTTT.

The table lists this clonotype with many counts. This sequence joins TRBV9 and TRBJ2-1; D unclear. This CDR3 contains 11 residues. V shed 0 bases and J shed 9 bases, with 4 bases lying between them. CDR1 and CDR2 from the germline V gene are SGDLS and YYNGEE. The CDR3 coding sequence is TGTGCCAGCAGCGTAGAAGGTGAGCAGTTCTTC. Translated, it gives CASSVEGEQFF.

This clonotype showed up many times. This chain joins TRBV29-1 and TRBJ2-7, with 7 bases aligning to TRBD1. The CDR3 runs 13 residues. After removal of 8 bases from V and 4 bases from J, the junction contained 11 bases not matched to a gene. From germline, CDR1 is SQVTM and CDR2 ANQGSEA. As DNA, the CDR3 is TGCAGCACCCGGGACAGCTATACTTACGAGCAGTACTTC. It translates to CSTRDSYTYEQYF.

This clonotype was recorded at least ten times. V usage is TRBV11-2 and J usage is TRBJ2-1; TRBD2 matches at 11 bases. The CDR3 has 14 amino acids. After removal of 2 bases from V and 14 bases from J, the junction contained 8 bases not matched to a gene. CDR1 is SGHAT, CDR2 FQNNGV, per germline. CDR3: CASSLILAGGTEFF. CDR3 coding DNA: TGTGCCAGCAGCTTAATCTTAGCGGGAGGGACCGAGTTCTTC.

The CDR3 protein is CASSRDRGTWDTEAFF. CDR3 nucleotides: TGTGCCAGCAGCCGGGACAGGGGGACGTGGGACACTGAAGCTTTCTTT. This sequence joins TRBV5-4 and TRBJ1-1; 11 nucleotides align to TRBD1. V shed 4 bases, J shed 3 bases, and the junction held 8 bases outside the gene matches. Looked up from germline, CDR1 is SGHNT and CDR2 is YYREEE (reference sequence). This CDR3 is built from 16 residues.

By its share, this clonotype is medium-sized. The chain couples TRBV5-1 to TRBJ2-1, with D uncertain. Between the trimmed V and J ends, which lost 0 bases and 3 bases, there was a span of 13 bases. Germline V lookup: CDR1 SGHRS, CDR2 YFSETQ. This CDR3 region has 16 residues. For the CDR3, the DNA is TGCGCCAGCAGCTTGGGAAGTGGACCGAGCTACAATGAGCAGTTCTTC. Residues: CASSLGSGPSYNEQFF.

This clonotype was picked up many times. The chain recombines TRBV30 with TRBJ2-2; D not resolved. This CDR3 has 14 amino acids. Looked up from germline, CDR1 is GTSNPN and CDR2 is SVGIG (reference sequence). Between the trimmed V and J ends, which lost 0 bases and 4 bases, there was a span of 9 bases. The CDR3, as DNA: TGTGCCTGGAGTGTAAGGCCCTTCACCGGGGAGCTGTTTTTT. Its translation: CAWSVRPFTGELFF.